This is a list of T cell receptor beta chains from one sample in a study of blood T cell repertoires in COVID-19. Using immunoSEQ multiplex PCR, the repertoire was profiled, and TCRdb retains in-frame clones only, with some absent. The sample holds tens of thousands of clones, over 75% seen once. The specimen sequenced was peripheral blood. These receptor sequences come from a human donor in a cohort sampled during active COVID-19. Both conserved end residues are part of each CDR3. The D gene is left open where the match is weak. The listing skips clone size in some rows; elsewhere it reads once, few, many or a size class.

clone_size: .; d_call: TRBD1; j_call: TRBJ2-2; v_call: TRBV5-1; cdr3_aa: CASSLDGQGQTGELFF; cdr3_nt: TGCGCCAGCAGCTTGGATGGACAGGGTCAAACCGGGGAGCTGTTTTTT
clone_size: .; d_call: TRBD2; j_call: TRBJ2-1; v_call: TRBV6-4; cdr3_aa: CARPGLVNYNEQFF; cdr3_nt: TGTGCCAGACCCGGACTAGTAAACTACAATGAGCAGTTCTTC
clone_size: .; d_call: TRBD1; j_call: TRBJ1-2; v_call: TRBV11-3; cdr3_aa: CASSLGEGALGYTF; cdr3_nt: TGTGCCAGCAGCTTAGGAGAGGGGGCGCTGGGCTACACCTTC
clone_size: .; d_call: TRBD1; j_call: TRBJ1-1; v_call: TRBV6-5; cdr3_aa: CASTIGDRGTEAFF; cdr3_nt: TGTGCCAGCACTATCGGGGACAGGGGGACTGAAGCTTTCTTT
clone_size: once; d_call: TRBD2; j_call: TRBJ2-1; v_call: TRBV19; cdr3_aa: CASSIGTSGSSLEQFF; cdr3_nt: TGTGCCAGTAGCATTGGGACTAGCGGGAGTTCGCTTGAGCAGTTCTTC
clone_size: .; d_call: .; j_call: TRBJ1-1; v_call: TRBV12-1; cdr3_aa: CASSFIDRGTNTEAFF; cdr3_nt: TGTGCCAGCAGCTTTATAGACAGGGGGACGAACACTGAAGCTTTCTTT
clone_size: .; d_call: .; j_call: TRBJ2-2; v_call: TRBV28; cdr3_aa: CASLRDGELFF; cdr3_nt: TGTGCCAGCCTGCGGGACGGGGAGCTGTTTTTT
clone_size: .; d_call: .; j_call: TRBJ1-6; v_call: TRBV27; cdr3_aa: CASSLLIQGPHNSPLHF; cdr3_nt: TGTGCCAGCAGTTTATTAATACAGGGTCCCCATAATTCACCCCTCCACTTT
clone_size: .; d_call: .; j_call: TRBJ1-1; v_call: TRBV9; cdr3_aa: CASSATQGNTEAFF; cdr3_nt: TGTGCCAGCAGCGCGACACAGGGGAACACTGAAGCTTTCTTT
clone_size: .; d_call: TRBD2; j_call: TRBJ2-2; v_call: TRBV6-1; cdr3_aa: CASSDKLAGEGGELFF; cdr3_nt: TGTGCCAGCAGTGACAAACTAGCGGGAGAGGGCGGGGAGCTGTTTTTT
clone_size: .; d_call: TRBD1; j_call: TRBJ1-1; v_call: TRBV6-5; cdr3_aa: CASRLQGDWAFF; cdr3_nt: TGTGCCAGCAGATTACAGGGGGACTGGGCTTTCTTT
clone_size: .; d_call: TRBD2; j_call: TRBJ2-5; v_call: TRBV6-2/TRBV6-3; cdr3_aa: CASSYTGLVGETQYF; cdr3_nt: TGTGCCAGCAGTTACACGGGACTAGTAGGAGAGACCCAGTACTTC
clone_size: .; d_call: TRBD1; j_call: TRBJ1-3; v_call: TRBV7-6; cdr3_aa: CASSLALVGTASGNTIYF; cdr3_nt: TGTGCCAGCAGCTTAGCGTTAGTGGGGACAGCTTCTGGAAACACCATATATTTT
clone_size: .; d_call: TRBD2; j_call: TRBJ2-7; v_call: TRBV7-3; cdr3_aa: CASSPNGGGRYEQYF; cdr3_nt: TGTGCCAGCAGCCCAAACGGGGGGGGCAGGTACGAGCAGTACTTC
clone_size: .; d_call: .; j_call: TRBJ1-3; v_call: TRBV9; cdr3_aa: CASSTGGNTIYF; cdr3_nt: TGTGCCAGCAGTACGGGGGGAAACACCATATATTTT
clone_size: once; d_call: TRBD1; j_call: TRBJ2-2; v_call: TRBV23-1; cdr3_aa: CASSQSCHRWVGQENTGELFF; cdr3_nt: TGCGCCAGCAGTCAATCTTGTCATCGGTGGGTGGGACAGGAGAACACCGGGGAGCTGTTTTTT
clone_size: .; d_call: TRBD1; j_call: TRBJ1-1; v_call: TRBV10-3; cdr3_aa: CAIRNDRGNEAFF; cdr3_nt: TGTGCCATCAGGAATGACAGGGGGAATGAAGCTTTCTTT
clone_size: .; d_call: TRBD1; j_call: TRBJ2-1; v_call: TRBV5-1; cdr3_aa: CASSAEGTGVHSEQFF; cdr3_nt: TGCGCCAGCAGCGCGGAAGGGACAGGAGTACATAGTGAGCAGTTCTTC
clone_size: .; d_call: TRBD2; j_call: TRBJ2-5; v_call: TRBV30; cdr3_aa: CAWSAGGKETQYF; cdr3_nt: TGTGCCTGGAGTGCGGGGGGGAAAGAGACCCAGTACTTC
clone_size: once; d_call: .; j_call: TRBJ1-1; v_call: TRBV12-3/TRBV12-4; cdr3_aa: CASSLGGNTEAFF; cdr3_nt: TGTGCCAGCAGCCTAGGGGGGAACACTGAAGCTTTCTTT
clone_size: .; d_call: .; j_call: TRBJ2-1; v_call: TRBV7-3; cdr3_aa: CASSLGNRAHEQFF; cdr3_nt: TGTGCCAGCAGCTTGGGTAACAGGGCTCATGAGCAGTTCTTC
clone_size: .; d_call: TRBD1; j_call: TRBJ2-7; v_call: TRBV5-4; cdr3_aa: CASSAGDRGVYEQYF; cdr3_nt: TGTGCCAGCAGCGCCGGGGACAGGGGGGTGTACGAGCAGTACTTC
clone_size: .; d_call: .; j_call: TRBJ1-5; v_call: TRBV7-2; cdr3_aa: CASSSDRDQPQHF; cdr3_nt: TGTGCCAGCAGCTCGGACAGAGATCAGCCCCAGCATTTT
clone_size: .; d_call: .; j_call: TRBJ1-1; v_call: TRBV28; cdr3_aa: CASSLTWQGRNTEAFF; cdr3_nt: TGTGCCAGCAGTTTAACTTGGCAGGGTCGGAACACTGAAGCTTTCTTT
clone_size: .; d_call: TRBD2; j_call: TRBJ2-1; v_call: TRBV30; cdr3_aa: CAWSVEAGGVGGNEQFF; cdr3_nt: TGTGCCTGGAGTGTAGAGGCGGGAGGGGTAGGAGGCAATGAGCAGTTCTTC
clone_size: .; d_call: TRBD2; j_call: TRBJ2-1; v_call: TRBV11-2; cdr3_aa: CASSLAGGYNEQFF; cdr3_nt: TGTGCCAGCAGCTTAGCGGGAGGTTACAATGAGCAGTTCTTC
clone_size: .; d_call: TRBD1; j_call: TRBJ2-2; v_call: TRBV7-2; cdr3_aa: CASSYRGTDTGELFF; cdr3_nt: TGTGCCAGCAGCTACAGGGGTACGGACACCGGGGAGCTGTTTTTT
clone_size: .; d_call: .; j_call: TRBJ2-7; v_call: TRBV6-5; cdr3_aa: CASQERGLGYEQYF; cdr3_nt: TGTGCCAGCCAAGAACGGGGGTTAGGCTACGAGCAGTACTTC
clone_size: .; d_call: .; j_call: TRBJ2-1; v_call: TRBV6-2/TRBV6-3; cdr3_aa: CASSSVGRSYNEQFF; cdr3_nt: TGTGCCAGCAGTTCTGTCGGGAGATCTTACAATGAGCAGTTCTTC
clone_size: .; d_call: TRBD2; j_call: TRBJ2-1; v_call: TRBV5-1; cdr3_aa: CASSLPQLAGADEQFF; cdr3_nt: TGCGCCAGCAGCTTGCCACAACTAGCGGGAGCCGATGAGCAGTTCTTC
clone_size: .; d_call: .; j_call: TRBJ1-1; v_call: TRBV27; cdr3_aa: CASSLPAGEAFF; cdr3_nt: TGTGCCAGCAGTTTACCGGCAGGGGAAGCTTTCTTT
clone_size: once; d_call: .; j_call: TRBJ2-1; v_call: TRBV5-1; cdr3_aa: CASSLEGRPPIQAEFF; cdr3_nt: TGCGCCAGCAGCTTGGAGGGCAGGCCACCTATACAAGCGGAGTTCTTC
clone_size: .; d_call: TRBD2; j_call: TRBJ2-7; v_call: TRBV5-1; cdr3_aa: CASSRGVSGRAGEQYF; cdr3_nt: TGCGCCAGCAGCCGAGGGGTCAGCGGGAGGGCTGGCGAGCAGTACTTC
clone_size: .; d_call: TRBD2; j_call: TRBJ2-7; v_call: TRBV18; cdr3_aa: CASSATSESSYEQYF; cdr3_nt: TGTGCCAGCTCAGCGACTAGCGAAAGCTCCTACGAGCAGTACTTC
clone_size: .; d_call: TRBD1; j_call: TRBJ2-5; v_call: TRBV7-9; cdr3_aa: CASSLNRGQETQYF; cdr3_nt: TGTGCCAGCAGCTTAAACAGGGGGCAAGAGACCCAGTACTTC
clone_size: .; d_call: .; j_call: TRBJ2-7; v_call: TRBV12-3/TRBV12-4; cdr3_aa: CASSPISSYEQYF; cdr3_nt: TGTGCCAGCAGTCCCATCAGCTCCTACGAGCAGTACTTC
clone_size: .; d_call: .; j_call: TRBJ1-1; v_call: TRBV11-2; cdr3_aa: CASSLETGNTEAFF; cdr3_nt: TGTGCCAGCAGCTTAGAGACAGGGAACACTGAAGCTTTCTTT
clone_size: .; d_call: .; j_call: TRBJ1-6; v_call: TRBV7-2; cdr3_aa: CASSLDLRGSGSPLHF; cdr3_nt: TGTGCCAGCAGCTTAGATCTTCGAGGGTCGGGTTCACCCCTCCACTTT
clone_size: .; d_call: TRBD1; j_call: TRBJ1-2; v_call: TRBV5-1; cdr3_aa: CASSPLLGQGANGYTF; cdr3_nt: TGCGCCAGCAGCCCACTACTGGGACAGGGGGCGAATGGCTACACCTTC
clone_size: .; d_call: .; j_call: TRBJ2-1; v_call: TRBV7-3; cdr3_aa: CASSLVDNEQFF; cdr3_nt: TGTGCCAGCAGCTTAGTAGACAATGAGCAGTTCTTC
clone_size: .; d_call: TRBD2; j_call: TRBJ2-1; v_call: TRBV18; cdr3_aa: CASSPPLAGGPNEQFF; cdr3_nt: TGTGCCAGCTCACCACCGCTCGCGGGAGGACCCAATGAGCAGTTCTTC
clone_size: .; d_call: TRBD1; j_call: TRBJ1-6; v_call: TRBV5-6; cdr3_aa: CASSPKDRDRGSPLHF; cdr3_nt: TGTGCCAGCAGCCCAAAGGACCGGGACAGGGGATCACCCCTCCACTTT
clone_size: .; d_call: .; j_call: TRBJ2-7; v_call: TRBV5-1; cdr3_aa: CASSLASGPYEQYF; cdr3_nt: TGCGCCAGCAGCTTGGCCTCAGGGCCCTACGAGCAGTACTTC
clone_size: .; d_call: TRBD1; j_call: TRBJ2-1; v_call: TRBV7-9; cdr3_aa: CASSLAGTGGTNEQFF; cdr3_nt: TGTGCCAGCAGCTTAGCTGGGACAGGGGGAACGAATGAGCAGTTCTTC
clone_size: .; d_call: .; j_call: TRBJ2-2; v_call: TRBV14; cdr3_aa: CASSQVAQNTGELFF; cdr3_nt: TGTGCCAGCAGCCAAGTAGCGCAGAACACCGGGGAGCTGTTTTTT
clone_size: .; d_call: TRBD1; j_call: TRBJ2-7; v_call: TRBV18; cdr3_aa: CASSTSGTGSYEQYF; cdr3_nt: TGTGCCAGCTCAACCTCCGGGACAGGGAGCTACGAGCAGTACTTC
clone_size: .; d_call: .; j_call: TRBJ2-5; v_call: TRBV25-1; cdr3_aa: CASSGPQETQYF; cdr3_nt: TGTGCCAGCAGTGGGCCGCAAGAGACCCAGTACTTC
clone_size: .; d_call: TRBD1; j_call: TRBJ1-2; v_call: TRBV12-3/TRBV12-4; cdr3_aa: CASSFGQDGYTF; cdr3_nt: TGTGCCAGCAGTTTTGGACAGGATGGCTACACCTTC
clone_size: .; d_call: TRBD1; j_call: TRBJ2-1; v_call: TRBV9; cdr3_aa: CASSVTTGGDEQFF; cdr3_nt: TGTGCCAGCAGCGTAACTACAGGGGGCGATGAGCAGTTCTTC
clone_size: .; d_call: TRBD1; j_call: TRBJ2-7; v_call: TRBV5-6; cdr3_aa: CASSPNPGTGGYEQYF; cdr3_nt: TGTGCCAGCAGCCCCAATCCCGGGACAGGGGGCTACGAGCAGTACTTC
clone_size: .; d_call: .; j_call: TRBJ1-2; v_call: TRBV2; cdr3_aa: CASTTLEGYGYTF; cdr3_nt: TGTGCCAGCACAACCCTCGAGGGCTATGGCTACACCTTC